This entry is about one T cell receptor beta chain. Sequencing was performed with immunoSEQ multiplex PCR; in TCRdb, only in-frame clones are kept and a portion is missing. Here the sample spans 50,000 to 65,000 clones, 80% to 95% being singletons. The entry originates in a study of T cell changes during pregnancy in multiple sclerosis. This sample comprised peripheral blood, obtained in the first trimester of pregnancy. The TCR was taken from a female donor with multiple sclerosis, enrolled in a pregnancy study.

The chain's CDR3 is CASSQDWAGNEKLFF. The CDR3 DNA is TGCGCCAGCAGCCAAGATTGGGCAGGGAATGAAAAACTGTTTTTT. The chain is built from TRBV4-3 and TRBJ1-4; D is perhaps TRBD1 (5 bases). The V gene's germline CDR1 is LGHNA and CDR2 YSLEER. The CDR3 sequence is 15 residues long. Trimming left V 0 bases short and J 5 bases short, with 10 bases between.